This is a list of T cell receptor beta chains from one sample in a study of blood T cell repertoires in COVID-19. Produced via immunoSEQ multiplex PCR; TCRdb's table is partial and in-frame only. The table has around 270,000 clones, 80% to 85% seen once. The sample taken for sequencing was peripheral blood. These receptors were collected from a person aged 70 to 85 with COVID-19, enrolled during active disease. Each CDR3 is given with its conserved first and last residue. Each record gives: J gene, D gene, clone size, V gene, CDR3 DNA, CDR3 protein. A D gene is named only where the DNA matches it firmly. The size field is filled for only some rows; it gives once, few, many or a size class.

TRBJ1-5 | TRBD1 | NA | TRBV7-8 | TGTGCCAGCAGCCCCGGGACAGGACATAGCAATCAGCCCCAGCATTTT | CASSPGTGHSNQPQHF
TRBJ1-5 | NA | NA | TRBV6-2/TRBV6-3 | TGTGCCAGCAGTTACTCGCGGAATCAGCCCCAGCATTTT | CASSYSRNQPQHF
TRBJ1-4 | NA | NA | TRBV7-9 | TGTGCCAGCAGCTTAGTTCCGGGAACTAATGAAAAACTGTTTTTT | CASSLVPGTNEKLFF
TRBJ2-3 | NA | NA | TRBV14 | TGTGCCAGCAGCCAAGATAGGCGGCCCCCGTACACAGATACGCAGTATTTT | CASSQDRRPPYTDTQYF
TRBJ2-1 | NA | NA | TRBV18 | TGTGCCAGCTCACCAACTAGTTTAGGCTACAATGAGCAGTTCTTC | CASSPTSLGYNEQFF
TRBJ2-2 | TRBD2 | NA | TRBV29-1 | TGCAGCGGAAGGACTAGCCATAACACCGGGGAGCTGTTTTTT | CSGRTSHNTGELFF
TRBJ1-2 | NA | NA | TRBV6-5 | TGTGCCAGCAGTTACTCGAGGATCACAGGACCTTATGGCTACACCTTC | CASSYSRITGPYGYTF
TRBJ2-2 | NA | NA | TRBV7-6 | TGTGCCAGCAGCTTAGTTCGGGGGGCAGGCGGGGAGCTGTTTTTT | CASSLVRGAGGELFF
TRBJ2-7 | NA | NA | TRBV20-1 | TGCAGTGCTCACGCGTACGAGCAGTACTTC | CSAHAYEQYF
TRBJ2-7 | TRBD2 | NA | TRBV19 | TGTGCCAGTAACCTCGGGACTAGCGAAGAGCAGTACTTC | CASNLGTSEEQYF
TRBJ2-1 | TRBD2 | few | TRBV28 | TGTGCCAGCAGCTTAACTAGCGGGAGAGGAAATGAGCAGTTCTTC | CASSLTSGRGNEQFF
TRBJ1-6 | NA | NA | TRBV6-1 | TGTGCCAGCAGTGAACGGGGATTGTATAATTCACCCCTCCACTTT | CASSERGLYNSPLHF
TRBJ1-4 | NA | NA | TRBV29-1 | TGCAGCGTCACAGTAGTCGATGAAAAACTGTTTTTT | CSVTVVDEKLFF
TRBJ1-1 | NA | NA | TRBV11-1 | TGTGCCAGCTCGCGGAGAAACACTGAAGCTTTCTTT | CASSRRNTEAFF
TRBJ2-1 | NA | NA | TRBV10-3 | TGTGCCATCAGATTAAACTCTCCCCTAAACAATGAGCAGTTCTTC | CAIRLNSPLNNEQFF
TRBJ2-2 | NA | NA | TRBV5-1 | TGCGCCAGCAGCTTGAGCGTTCCCACCGGGGAGCTGTTTTTT | CASSLSVPTGELFF
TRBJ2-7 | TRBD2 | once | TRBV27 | TGTGCCAGCAGTCAAAGACTAGCGGGGACCTACGAGCAGTACTTC | CASSQRLAGTYEQYF
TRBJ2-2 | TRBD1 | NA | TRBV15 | TGTGCCACCAGCAACCGACAGGGAAACACCGGGGAGCTGTTTTTT | CATSNRQGNTGELFF
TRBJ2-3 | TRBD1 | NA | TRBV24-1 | TGTGCCACCAGTGAAGCCGGGACAGGAGTAACAGATACGCAGTATTTT | CATSEAGTGVTDTQYF
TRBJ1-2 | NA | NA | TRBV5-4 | TGTGCCAGCAGCTTGGGGGACAGCTACACCTTC | CASSLGDSYTF
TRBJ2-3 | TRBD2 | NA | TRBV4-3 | TGCGCCAGCAGCCAAGACGCATTAGCGGGGACCACAGATACGCAGTATTTT | CASSQDALAGTTDTQYF
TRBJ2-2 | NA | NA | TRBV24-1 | TGTGCCACCAGTGATATGGCGGGGGCCTCTACCGGGGAGCTGTTTTTT | CATSDMAGASTGELFF
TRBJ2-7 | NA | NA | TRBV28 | TGTGCCAGCAGCAGACCCACAGTTCCTCACGAGCAGTACTTC | CASSRPTVPHEQYF
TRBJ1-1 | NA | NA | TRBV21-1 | TGTGCCAGACAGGGACAGGGCCAAACGAACACTGAAGCTTTCTTT | CARQGQGQTNTEAFF
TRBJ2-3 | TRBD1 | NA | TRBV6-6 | TGTGCCAGCAGTTACCGGGGACAGGGGGCCACAGATACGCAGTATTTT | CASSYRGQGATDTQYF
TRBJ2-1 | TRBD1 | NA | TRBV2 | TGTGCCAGCAGTCCGACAGGGATTCGGATGAATGAGCAGTTCTTC | CASSPTGIRMNEQFF
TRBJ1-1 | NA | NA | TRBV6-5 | TGTGCCAGCAGTTACCGGGGGATGAACACTGAAGCTTTCTTT | CASSYRGMNTEAFF
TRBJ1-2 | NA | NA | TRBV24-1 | TGTGCCACCAGTGATTGGGGGGGCTATGGCTACACCTTC | CATSDWGGYGYTF
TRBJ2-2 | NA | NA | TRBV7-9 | TGTGCCAGCAGCCTAGCCCGGGCAGGGGCGGTTGGCACCGGGGAGCTGTTTTTT | CASSLARAGAVGTGELFF
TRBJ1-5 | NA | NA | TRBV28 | TGTGCCAGCAGCCCGGAGTTGGTTTTCGGCAATCAGCCCCAGCATTTT | CASSPELVFGNQPQHF
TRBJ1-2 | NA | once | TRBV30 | TGTGCCTGGACAGGGTCTAACTATGGCTACACCTTC | CAWTGSNYGYTF
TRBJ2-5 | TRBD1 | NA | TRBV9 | TGTGCCAGCAGCCCGCGGATGGGGACAGGGGAAGAGACCCAGTACTTC | CASSPRMGTGEETQYF
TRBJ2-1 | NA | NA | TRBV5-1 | TGCGCCAGCAGCTGGGACACGTTGCAGTTCTTC | CASSWDTLQFF
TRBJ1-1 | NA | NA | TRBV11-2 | TGTGCCAGCAGCTTGGCTAATCGGGGGGCGAGTACTGAAGCTTTCTTT | CASSLANRGASTEAFF
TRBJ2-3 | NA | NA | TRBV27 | TGTGCCAGCAGCCCAGGGTCAGATACGCAGTATTTT | CASSPGSDTQYF
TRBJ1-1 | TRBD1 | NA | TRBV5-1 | TGCGCCAGCAGCGTTCGACAGGGGACTGAAGCTTTCTTT | CASSVRQGTEAFF
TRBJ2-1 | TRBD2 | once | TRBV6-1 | TGTGCCAGCAGTGAGGTTAGCGGGGGGGCCGATGAGCAGTTCTTC | CASSEVSGGADEQFF
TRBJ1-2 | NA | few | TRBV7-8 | TGTGCCAGCAGCTTAGGAGGGAACGCTAACTATGGCTACACCTTC | CASSLGGNANYGYTF
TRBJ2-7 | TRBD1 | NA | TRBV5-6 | TGTGCCAGCAGCTTGGACAGGGGTCACGAGCAGTACTTC | CASSLDRGHEQYF
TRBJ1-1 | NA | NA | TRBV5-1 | TGCGCCAGCAGCTTGGTGTCAGGCTGGAATCTGAACACTGAAGCTTTCTTT | CASSLVSGWNLNTEAFF
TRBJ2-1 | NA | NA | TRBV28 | TGTGCCAGCAGTTTATTAAGCGACTTAATAGTTGATGAGCAGTTCTTC | CASSLLSDLIVDEQFF
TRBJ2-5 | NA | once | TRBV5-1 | TGCGCCAGCAGCGCGGGGCCACAAGAGACCCAGTACTTC | CASSAGPQETQYF
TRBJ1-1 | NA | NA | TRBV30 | TGTGCCTGGGTCGGACAGAAGAGCACTGAAGCTTTCTTT | CAWVGQKSTEAFF
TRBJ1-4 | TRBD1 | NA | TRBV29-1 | TGCAGCGGGGGACAGACAAATGAAAAACTGTTTTTT | CSGGQTNEKLFF
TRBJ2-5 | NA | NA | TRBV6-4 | TGTGCCAGCAGTGAGCCTTTTTCGGGGATGCGAGAGACCCAGTACTTC | CASSEPFSGMRETQYF
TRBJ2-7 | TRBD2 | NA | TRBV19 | TGTGCCAGTAGTACCGCCGGGACTAGCTGGGCCGAGCAGTACTTC | CASSTAGTSWAEQYF
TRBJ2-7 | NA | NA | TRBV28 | TGTGCCAGCAGTTCCCGTAGTTACGAGCAGTACTTC | CASSSRSYEQYF
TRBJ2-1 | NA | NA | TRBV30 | TGTGCCTGGACTCAGCAGGGTAATGAGCAGTTCTTC | CAWTQQGNEQFF
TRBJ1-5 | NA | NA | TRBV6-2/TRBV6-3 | TGTGCCAGCAGCCCCACTCGGGGTTCGGGAGGGCATTTT | CASSPTRGSGGHF
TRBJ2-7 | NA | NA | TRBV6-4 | TGTGCCAGCAGTGTCGAGGCGGGGAGCTCCTACGAGCAGTACTTC | CASSVEAGSSYEQYF
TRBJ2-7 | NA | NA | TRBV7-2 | TGTGCCAGCAGCTTAGCGGGAGAACCACCCTACGAGCAGTACTTC | CASSLAGEPPYEQYF
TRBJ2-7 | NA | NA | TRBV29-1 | TGCAGCGCCAGGGCCAACTACGAGCAGTACTTC | CSARANYEQYF
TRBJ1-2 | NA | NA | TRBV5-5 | TGTGCCAGCAGCTTCGACAGAAACTATGGCTACACCTTC | CASSFDRNYGYTF